This TCR beta chain originates from a study of blood T cell repertoires in COVID-19. Looking at the study overall: The United States, Italy and Spain provided the acute and convalescent COVID-19 samples. T cells, B-cell-depleted T cells, or PBMCs supplied cDNA or gDNA.

Produced via immunoSEQ multiplex PCR; TCRdb's table is partial and in-frame only. Of under 200,000 clones detected, 80% to 90% appear once; the ten largest clones hold almost 5%. The clonotype originates from an elderly woman with acute or convalescent COVID-19. The sequencing sample was made of peripheral blood.

CDR3 in amino acids: CASSYSLNSIYEQYF. CDR3 nucleotide sequence: TGTGCCAGCAGTTACTCTTTAAACTCGATTTACGAGCAGTACTTC. The V gene is TRBV6-2 or TRBV6-3, the J gene TRBJ2-7, with D uncertain. Germline CDR1 is MNHEY and CDR2 is SVGEGT. V lost 0 bases, J lost 4 bases, and 13 bases lay in between. The CDR3 is made up of 15 amino acids.